One and the same sample provided the 24 T cell receptor beta chains below, sequenced in a study of blood T cell repertoires in COVID-19. Some clones are missing from TCRdb's copy, which holds only in-frame ones; the method was immunoSEQ multiplex PCR. The sample includes 140,000 or so clones, roughly 85% of them seen just once. The source material was peripheral blood. The receptor source for this set is a man aged 50 or older with acute or convalescent COVID-19.

The chain uses TRBV18 and TRBJ2-2; D ambiguous. The germline V gene has CDR1 KGHSH and CDR2 LQKENI. Trimming took off 4 bases at V and 4 bases at J, with 10 bases between the two ends. The CDR3 is made up of 14 amino acids. The CDR3: CASSLLDSTGELFF. The CDR3 region has the DNA TGTGCCAGCTCACTTCTAGATTCCACCGGGGAGCTGTTTTTT.

The V gene is TRBV19, the J gene TRBJ2-7; D unresolved. Between the trimmed V and J ends, which lost 3 bases and 6 bases, there was a span of 15 bases. The germline V gene encodes CDR1 LNHDA and CDR2 SQIVND (reference sequence). CDR3 length: 14 residues. In DNA, the CDR3 is TGTGCCAGTAGTATCGCAGGTAAAGAGATCGAGCAGTACTTC. It codes for CASSIAGKEIEQYF.

The chain uses TRBV7-8 and TRBJ2-7, with D perhaps TRBD1 (6 bases). Trimming removed 2 bases from V and 3 bases from J, with 8 bases in between. The CDR3 is made up of 13 amino acids. Germline CDR1 and CDR2: SGHVS and FQNEAQ. The CDR3 coding sequence is TGTGCCAGCAGCTTAAGACAGGACTACGAGCAGTACTTC. Its translation: CASSLRQDYEQYF.

This clone appeared once. V and J are TRBV5-5 and TRBJ1-5; D is perhaps TRBD1 (6 bases). Trimming left V 4 bases short and J 3 bases short, with 11 bases between. The CDR3 has 14 residues. Germline CDR1 SGHKS, CDR2 YYEKEE (reference sequence). CDR3 loop: CASSPGQNNQPQHF. Written as DNA, the CDR3 is TGTGCCAGCAGCCCTGGACAGAACAATCAGCCCCAGCATTTT.

The chain links TRBV27 to TRBJ2-7, with 7 bases that match TRBD1. Germline loops: CDR1 MNHEY, CDR2 SMNVEV (reference sequence). V gave up 2 bases and J gave up 3 bases; unmatched junction bases: 4. The CDR3 extends over 14 amino acids. CDR3: CASSLSDRVYEQYF. CDR3 coding DNA: TGTGCCAGCAGTTTAAGCGACAGGGTCTACGAGCAGTACTTC.

Turning to this clone: Compared with germline, one end of the junction differs, possibly owing to a read error. The chain employs TRBV11-3 and TRBJ2-7; TRBD2 aligns across 7 bases. Germline V CDR1 and CDR2: SGHNT, YENEEA. The CDR3 covers 16 residues. CDR3 residues: CASSLDWESVAGSQDF. CDR3 in DNA: TGTGCCAGCAGCTTAGATTGGGAAAGCGTAGCGGGCAGCCAGGACTTC.

The V and J genes are TRBV19 and TRBJ2-6; 8 bases align to TRBD1. This CDR3 contains 18 residues. Looked up from germline, CDR1 is LNHDA and CDR2 is SQIVND (reference sequence). With V trimmed by 0 bases and J by 0 bases, 4 bases remained unmatched. Here the CDR3 DNA reads TGTGCCAGTAGTATAGATGGGACAGGAAGCTCTGGGGCCAACGTCCTGACTTTC. This translates into CASSIDGTGSSGANVLTF.

This chain connects TRBV6-1 to TRBJ2-1; D unresolved. In germline, CDR1 is MNHNS, CDR2 SASEGT. CDR3 length: 12 residues. V was shortened by 3 bases and J by 5 bases, with 5 bases between the two germline ends. The CDR3 spells CASSDPDNEQFF. DNA of the CDR3: TGTGCCAGCAGTGACCCAGACAATGAGCAGTTCTTC.

CDR3 protein: CASSESIGGQINTGELFF. The CDR3, as DNA: TGCGCCAGCAGTGAGTCGATTGGTGGCCAGATCAACACCGGGGAGCTGTTTTTT. This chain connects TRBV10-2 to TRBJ2-2; no clear D gene. The CDR3 consists of 18 residues. Trimming took off 0 bases at V and 2 bases at J, with 16 bases between the two ends. CDR1 and CDR2 (germline): WSHSY, SAAADI.

The DNA for the CDR3 is TGTGCCAGCAGCTCCGACAGGGTTACCTACGAGCAGTACTTC. This translates into CASSSDRVTYEQYF. This rearrangement joins TRBV5-5 to TRBJ2-7, with TRBD1 identical over 7 bases. The germline CDR1 and CDR2 sequences are SGHKS and YYEKEE (reference sequence). The CDR3 has 14 amino acids. V shed 3 bases, J shed 2 bases, and the junction held 5 bases outside the gene matches.

The chain couples TRBV3-1 (or the pseudogene TRBV3-2) to TRBJ1-2, with D hard to call. V was pared by 4 bases and J by 4 bases, with 25 bases between. Germline CDR1 LGHDT, CDR2 YNNKEL (reference sequence). The CDR3 has 18 residues. The CDR3 sequence is CASSPLMGASARFYGYTF. CDR3 in DNA: TGTGCCAGCAGCCCTCTAATGGGAGCCAGTGCACGGTTCTATGGCTACACCTTC.

This chain uses TRBV6-1 with TRBJ1-1; possible D gene TRBD1, 6 bases. The CDR3 sequence is 19 residues long. The V gene lost 0 bases and the J gene lost 0 bases, with 20 bases spanning the gap. Germline CDR1 MNHNS, CDR2 SASEGT. The CDR3 region has the DNA TGTGCCAGCAGTGAAGCGCAGGGGAGTGCGATCTTCATGAACACTGAAGCTTTCTTT. Its translation is CASSEAQGSAIFMNTEAFF.

In DNA, the CDR3 is TGTGCCAGCAGCTTAGAGTGGGCTCAGAAGCCCCAGCATTTT. Translation gives CASSLEWAQKPQHF. V and J are TRBV11-3 and TRBJ1-5, with D unresolved. Germline CDR1 reads SGHNT; CDR2 reads YENEEA. Trimming removed 0 bases at V and 8 bases at J, with 11 bases between. The CDR3 sequence is 14 residues long.

The chain carries TRBV24-1 and TRBJ2-3; 9 bases match TRBD2. This CDR3 has 15 residues. CDR1 is KGHDR and CDR2 is SFDVKD in the germline V gene. V lost 5 bases, J lost 5 bases, and 7 bases stayed unmatched. The chain's CDR3 is CATSVGGRAEDTQYF. CDR3 coding DNA: TGTGCCACCAGTGTGGGCGGGAGGGCCGAAGATACGCAGTATTTT.

This clone was counted only a few times. The chain is built from TRBV20-1 and TRBJ1-5; weak D call: TRBD1 (6 bases). The CDR3 has 17 residues. Trimming left V 3 bases short and J 1 base short, with 19 bases between. Germline V gene sequence: CDR1 DFQATT, CDR2 SNEGSKA (reference sequence). CDR3 region: CSASPEGGLSSNQPQHF. The CDR3, as DNA: TGCAGTGCTAGTCCCGAGGGGGGGCTGTCGAGCAATCAGCCCCAGCATTTT.

The genes are TRBV9 and TRBJ1-1, with unresolved D. This CDR3 spans 14 amino acids. The V gene's germline CDR1 is SGDLS and CDR2 YYNGEE. Trimming took off 1 base at V and 1 base at J, with 8 bases between the two ends. The DNA for the CDR3 is TGTGCCAGCAGCGTAAGGGAGGGGAACACTGAAGCTTTCTTT. It yields the protein CASSVREGNTEAFF.

The chain has TRBV30 and TRBJ1-5; possible D gene TRBD1, 6 bases. Trimming took 2 bases from V and 3 from J, leaving 14 bases between them. The germline V gene has CDR1 GTSNPN and CDR2 SVGIG (reference sequence). The CDR3 totals 15 residues. CDR3 sequence (DNA): TGTGCCTGGAGTAGCGGGGGCAATATCAATCAGCCCCAGCATTTT. This translates into CAWSSGGNINQPQHF.

This clone appeared a single time. V usage is TRBV4-1 and J usage is TRBJ1-1; 7 bases line up with TRBD1. Losses at the gene ends were 0 bases for V and 5 bases for J; bases not matched to a gene: 3. The germline CDR1 and CDR2 sequences are MGHRA and YSYEKL. This CDR3 spans 14 amino acids. CDR3 amino acids: CASSQETGRTEAFF. The CDR3 DNA sequence: TGCGCCAGCAGCCAAGAGACAGGGCGTACTGAAGCTTTCTTT.

The chain employs TRBV10-3 and TRBJ2-5; D is possibly TRBD1 (6 bases). In germline, CDR1 is ENHRY, CDR2 SYGVKD. The length of the CDR3 is 16 residues. Trimming stripped 0 bases from V and 2 bases from J, with 13 bases between. CDR3 residues: CAISESNREFQETQYF. Here the CDR3 DNA reads TGTGCCATCAGTGAGTCGAACAGGGAGTTTCAAGAGACCCAGTACTTC.

V and J are TRBV19 and TRBJ1-5, with 7 bases that match TRBD1. The CDR3 is 13 amino acids. Germline CDR1 is LNHDA and CDR2 is SQIVND (reference sequence). V was pared by 6 bases and J by 3 bases, with 2 bases of the junction left unmatched. CDR3 DNA: TGTGCCAGTAGCGGGACAGTCAATCAGCCCCAGCATTTT. Translation gives CASSGTVNQPQHF.

The chain employs TRBV29-1 and TRBJ2-1; 9 nucleotides match TRBD2. The germline V gene has CDR1 SQVTM and CDR2 ANQGSEA. V lost 6 bases, J lost 5 bases, and 8 bases stayed unmatched. The CDR3 is made up of 14 amino acids. The CDR3 DNA follows: TGCAGCGTCGCTAGCGGGGCAGTTCACAATGAGCAGTTCTTC. As protein: CSVASGAVHNEQFF.

V usage is TRBV2 and J usage is TRBJ2-2, with TRBD2 matching over 13 bases. Germline CDR1 is SNHLY and CDR2 is FYNNEI. V was clipped by 6 bases and J by 6 bases; unmatched bases: 4. The CDR3 covers 15 residues. The CDR3 DNA reads as TGTGCCAGCAGGGACACTAGCGGGAGGGCCGGGGAGCTGTTTTTT. It is translated as CASRDTSGRAGELFF.

The chain carries TRBV24-1 and TRBJ2-7; tentatively, D is TRBD1 (7 bases). Germline V gives CDR1 KGHDR, CDR2 SFDVKD. V was shortened by 0 bases and J by 0 bases, with 17 bases between the two germline ends. This CDR3 contains 18 residues. CDR3 DNA sequence: TGTGCCACCAGTGATTTGCTGCTCAGGGGGGAGAGCTCCTACGAGCAGTACTTC. Its translation: CATSDLLLRGESSYEQYF.

This chain links TRBV2 with TRBJ1-2; D gene ambiguous. CDR1 and CDR2 (germline): SNHLY, FYNNEI. The CDR3 is 14 amino acids. V was shortened by 8 bases and J by 2 bases, with 15 bases between the two germline ends. CDR3 nucleotides: TGTGCCAGCGGGCTGCACGGCCCCAACTATGGCTACACCTTC. Protein sequence: CASGLHGPNYGYTF.